Below are 23 T cell receptor beta chains sequenced from a single sample in a study of blood T cells in healthy people across ages. With a J-beta primer mix and a sample-barcoded 5' primer, a second PCR ran about 6 to 11 cycles. TCRdb used MiXCR to reprocess the 5' RACE reads, holding one entry per CDR3 protein. The sample lists 750,000 or so distinct CDR3 sequences, more than 20% occurring once. These same data were also listed under a study on T cells of mothers and their children.

Specimen: blood. The receptors were sampled from a boy younger than 18 in good health.

The chain carries TRBV29-1 and TRBJ2-5; 14 positions match TRBD2. The CDR3 is made up of 15 amino acids. CDR1 SQVTM and CDR2 ANQGSEA come from the germline V gene. After removal of 5 bases from V and 3 bases from J, the junction contained 5 bases not matched to a gene. The CDR3 region is CSVSGGLAGEETQYF. The CDR3 nucleotides are TGCAGCGTTTCTGGGGGACTAGCGGGAGAAGAGACCCAGTACTTC.

V is TRBV12-3 or TRBV12-4 and J is TRBJ2-3; possibly TRBD1 for D (6 bases). This CDR3 is built from 14 residues. Trimming shortened V by 5 bases and J by 5 bases, and 14 bases separated the two germline ends. The CDR3, as DNA: TGTGCCAGCAGTCCCTACAGGGATCAAGATACGCAGTATTTT. Encoded protein: CASSPYRDQDTQYF.

V is TRBV4-3 and J is TRBJ2-1; tentatively, D is TRBD2 (5 bases). Trimming pared 2 bases from V and 0 bases from J, leaving 11 bases between. CDR3 length: 16 residues. Germline V CDR1 and CDR2: LGHNA, YSLEER. This chain's CDR3 is CASSQSGYHSYNEQFF. The DNA of the CDR3 is TGCGCCAGCAGCCAAAGCGGCTATCACTCCTACAATGAGCAGTTCTTC.

Many counts were recorded for this clonotype. DNA of the CDR3: TGTGCCAGCTCTACGGAGGGGGAGACCCAGTACTTC. It is translated as CASSTEGETQYF. V and J are TRBV18 and TRBJ2-5; tentatively, D is TRBD2 (6 bases). Germline V gene data show CDR1 as KGHSH and CDR2 as LQKENI. CDR3 size: 12 residues. V dropped 6 bases and J dropped 5 bases, with 10 bases sitting between them.

This clonotype was seen only a few times. The rearrangement links TRBV6-2 or TRBV6-3 to TRBJ2-5; D is unresolved. The ends were cut back, 0 bases at V and 4 bases at J, with 6 bases in the middle. The CDR3 spans 13 residues. Germline V CDR1 and CDR2: MNHEY, SVGEGT. This CDR3 is CASSYSTAETQYF. The CDR3 DNA reads as TGTGCCAGCAGTTACTCGACGGCAGAGACCCAGTACTTC.

This clonotype was seen a single time. The J gene is TRBJ2-1, the V gene TRBV12-3 or TRBV12-4; perhaps TRBD2 as D (6 bases). This CDR3 spans 14 amino acids. Trimming took off 7 bases at V and 6 bases at J, with 16 bases between the two ends. CDR3 loop: CASTASGTSNEQFF. Written as DNA, the CDR3 is TGTGCCAGCACAGCGAGTGGGACTTCCAATGAGCAGTTCTTC.

The V call is TRBV5-1, the J call TRBJ1-4; D call uncertain. Germline CDR1 reads SGHRS; CDR2 reads YFSETQ. V lost 0 bases to trimming and J lost 7 bases, with 10 bases between them. CDR3 size: 14 residues. The CDR3: CASSLALSGEKLFF. CDR3 nucleotides: TGCGCCAGCAGCTTGGCCTTAAGTGGTGAAAAACTGTTTTTT.

This clonotype was found a few times. The chain links TRBV29-1 to TRBJ2-7; possible D gene TRBD2, 5 bases. The V gene's germline CDR1 is SQVTM and CDR2 ANQGSEA. The ends were cut back, 4 bases at V and 7 bases at J, with 14 bases in the middle. This CDR3 region has 12 residues. DNA of the CDR3: TGCAGCGTTGTCGGGGTTTTCGGGGAGCAGTACTTC. Its protein product is CSVVGVFGEQYF.

This clonotype was seen only a few times. This chain connects TRBV20-1 to TRBJ2-1; TRBD2 matches at 13 bases. With V trimmed by 0 bases and J by 0 bases, 5 bases remained unmatched. From germline, CDR1 is DFQATT and CDR2 SNEGSKA (reference sequence). The CDR3 has 18 amino acids. CDR3 region: CSARDPTSGGYSYNEQFF. The CDR3 DNA reads as TGCAGTGCTAGAGATCCGACTAGCGGGGGGTACTCCTACAATGAGCAGTTCTTC.

For this clonotype: Mismatch with germline at one junction end may stem from a read error. The DNA of the CDR3 is TGTGCCAGCAGTACATACTCCGGGACAAACATGAACACTGAAGTTTTCTTT. Translating it yields CASSTYSGTNMNTEVFF. V usage is TRBV12-3 or TRBV12-4 and J usage is TRBJ1-1; D is perhaps TRBD1 (6 bases). The CDR3 runs 17 residues.

About this clonotype: The CDR3 ends on some other residue instead of the conserved phenylalanine or tryptophan, so this is likely a read error. The chain recombines TRBV28 with TRBJ1-2; TRBD1 matches at 9 bases. The CDR3 extends over 13 amino acids. Germline CDR1 and CDR2: MDHEN and SYDVKM. V was pared by 5 bases and J by 6 bases, with 4 bases of the junction left unmatched. The CDR3 loop is CASSRRDRDGYTL. In DNA, the CDR3 is TGTGCCAGCAGTCGCCGGGACAGGGATGGCTACACCCTC.

The V call is TRBV13, the J call TRBJ2-5; 9 nucleotides match TRBD1. The DNA end lines up better with TRBJ2-1; the J call may be wrong. The CDR3 contains 15 residues. Per the germline V gene, CDR1 is PRHDT and CDR2 is FYEKMQ (reference sequence). CDR3 sequence reads: CASSAAGTGPIEQFF. The CDR3 region has the DNA TGTGCCAGCAGCGCAGCCGGGACAGGGCCCATTGAGCAGTTCTTC.

A remark on this clonotype: A junction boundary mismatches the germline segment, possibly from a read error. This chain links TRBV2 with TRBJ2-1, with 9 bases matching TRBD1. Germline lookup yields CDR1 SNHLY and CDR2 FYNNEI. The CDR3 spans 14 residues. CDR3 DNA sequence: TGCGCCAGCAGAGCGGGACAGGGCTTAGGGGAGCAGTTCTTC. It specifies CASRAGQGLGEQFF.

This chain joins TRBV7-9 and TRBJ2-7; possible D gene TRBD2, 5 bases. CDR1 is SEHNR, CDR2 FQNEAQ, per germline (reference sequence). Trimming took off 1 base at V and 4 bases at J, with 14 bases between the two ends. This CDR3 is 15 amino acids long. For the CDR3, the DNA is TGTGCCAGCAGCTTAGAGGTTGTTGCGGGTTACGAGCAGTACTTC. Translating it yields CASSLEVVAGYEQYF.

The chain joins TRBV7-2 to TRBJ2-5; D is possibly TRBD2 (6 bases). The J call is doubtful: the DNA matches TRBJ2-7 better. CDR1 and CDR2 (germline): SGHTA, FQGNSA. The CDR3 is 21 residues long. The CDR3 DNA sequence: TGTGCCAGCAGCTTAGTGCGCCCCGGGGACGGAACTGGCGGGGTATCCTACGAGCAGTACTTC. This translates into CASSLVRPGDGTGGVSYEQYF.

There are a few counts of this clonotype. The rearrangement joins TRBV24-1 to TRBJ2-6; TRBD2 matches at 10 bases. Trimming removed 3 bases from V and 1 base from J; junction bases left unmatched: 5. Germline V gene sequence: CDR1 KGHDR, CDR2 SFDVKD. The CDR3 covers 18 residues. DNA for the CDR3: TGTGCCACCAGTGATCCCAGCGGGGGGGAGTCTGGGGCCAACGTCCTGACTTTC. Protein: CATSDPSGGESGANVLTF.

This clonotype was seen more than once but under ten times. J is TRBJ2-7 and V is TRBV20-1; D not resolved. The length of the CDR3 is 15 residues. The germline V and J ends were trimmed by 0 bases and 1 base, with 13 bases remaining between them. CDR1 and CDR2 from the germline V gene are DFQATT and SNEGSKA (reference sequence). The chain's CDR3 is CSARDPLGFSYEQYF. CDR3 DNA: TGCAGTGCTAGAGATCCTTTGGGGTTTTCCTACGAGCAGTACTTC.

This clonotype has a handful of counts. The chain uses TRBV13 and TRBJ2-5; a weak D match, TRBD1 (6 bases). The J call may not be correct, given that the DNA end is closer to TRBJ2-7. The germline V gene encodes CDR1 PRHDT and CDR2 FYEKMQ (reference sequence). The length of the CDR3 is 13 residues. The CDR3 reads CASSLRDTNEQYF. Written as DNA, the CDR3 is TGTGCCAGCAGCTTACGGGACACTAACGAGCAGTACTTC.

V usage is TRBV20-1 and J usage is TRBJ1-5; the D gene is possibly TRBD1 (5 bases). Germline V gene lookup returns CDR1 DFQATT and CDR2 SNEGSKA (reference sequence). Trimming took 3 bases from V and 2 from J, leaving 8 bases between them. This CDR3 region has 13 residues. In nucleotides, the CDR3 is TGCAGTGCTAGGAGGGACGGCAATCAGCCCCAGCATTTT. It specifies CSARRDGNQPQHF.

V usage is TRBV5-1 and J usage is TRBJ1-1; no clear D gene. Germline CDR1 reads SGHRS; CDR2 reads YFSETQ. The CDR3 is made up of 11 amino acids. The V end lost 7 bases, the J end lost 5 bases, and 9 bases lay between the germline ends. CDR3 nucleotide sequence: TGCGCCAGCCACGGGGAAACTGAAGCTTTCTTT. It encodes CASHGETEAFF.

Concerning this clonotype: At one boundary the junction diverges from the germline segment, which might be a read error. The gene calls are TRBV29-1 and TRBJ2-5, with 9 nucleotides matching TRBD2. This CDR3 region has 13 residues. Germline CDR1 reads SQVTM; CDR2 reads ANQGSEA. CDR3 nucleotides: TGCAGCGTTTATAGCGGGGGAAGAGAGACCCAGCACTTC. It specifies CSVYSGGRETQHF.

V gene TRBV5-4 combines with J gene TRBJ1-1; 8 bases are shared with TRBD1. The germline CDR1 and CDR2 sequences are SGHNT and YYREEE (reference sequence). The CDR3 is made up of 15 amino acids. V lost 5 bases, J lost 4 bases, and 10 bases stayed unmatched. The CDR3 DNA reads TGTGCCAGCAGTATCCAGGGGGCTGGGGCCACTGAAGCTTTCTTT. This codes for CASSIQGAGATEAFF.

The chain links TRBV7-9 to TRBJ2-5, with TRBD2 matching 8 bases. CDR3 length equals 17 residues. With 5 bases clipped from V and 5 bases from J, the junction kept 16 bases outside the gene matches. Germline CDR1 and CDR2: SEHNR and FQNEAQ (reference sequence). This CDR3 reads CASSHFNSTAGGETQYF. The CDR3 DNA follows: TGTGCCAGCAGCCACTTTAACAGTACTGCGGGAGGTGAGACCCAGTACTTC.